Given below is one TCR beta chain in context. Its antigen target is currently unknown. No much larger clone is present one base from it, and per-base qualities are unavailable. Using the deep immunoSEQ assay, multiplex PCR amplified TCR CDR3 regions from genomic DNA. Extracted genomic DNA from each cell subset was spread evenly across all wells of several immunoSEQ 96-well plates, with each plate serving as a replicate. Each replicate PCR for sorted subsets received 150 to 250 ng genomic DNA, equal to 30,000 or so T cell genomes. Purified libraries were measured with a Qubit 3.0 fluorometer, size-checked on a Bioanalyzer 2100, and measured again with the KAPA Library Quantification kit. Every immunoSEQ 96-well plate was sequenced on a dedicated single-read 150-cycle Illumina NextSeq 550 flow cell. As for how the authors treated the data: Because only junctional sequences without quality scores were contained in the immunoSEQ output, filtering matching that applied to full-length reads could not be performed. Sequences were annotated with PyIR, a Python wrapper for IgBLAST v1.9, using IMGT germline references to assign V/J genes and CDR3. Reads were filtered out if the reads had weak V/J assignments (E-value above 1e-6), no CDR3, stop codons, out-of-frame junctions, or ambiguous translated residues. V3J clonotypes were defined as sequences sharing an identical inferred V gene, J gene, and CDR3 amino acid sequence. Percentage overlap between repertoires was calculated by dividing the number of shared unique clonotypes by the size of the smaller repertoire. Repertoire richness was assessed with RTK rarefaction, the Chao1 estimator, and Recon v2.1 estimates of unobserved clonotypes. OLGA was used to compute generation probabilities for all TCRbeta clonotypes that the gDNA method yielded from a handful of donors. TCRdb holds this immuneACCESS table with in-frame rearrangements only. Some clones are missing; in checked studies, unresolved V genes explain under half, and the rest has no known cause. Clonal size and the V and J genes are those of that table, whereas D and trimming came from the DNA. The sample table shows around 600,000 clones, and approximately 96% are seen once. The ten largest account for about 0.11% of the sample.

The data stem from a study of shared clonotypes between healthy human individuals (dated by TCRdb to about 2020). Looking at the study overall: The cohort included three men and two women between 18 and 49 years of age. For each donor, three plates each were used for CD4 naive and CD4 memory, two plates were used for CD8 naive, and one plate was used for CD8 memory. The study deeply sequenced blood TCR repertoires of five healthy adults to estimate repertoire size and the extent of clonotype sharing between individuals. Libraries were prepared and TCR repertoires were sequenced by different laboratories using diverse techniques, in order to increase sequencing depth and limit assay-specific biases. Between about 0.94 and 10 billion PBMCs per donor were obtained by leukapheresis.

CDR1 and CDR2 (SGHDT, YYEEEE) derive from the germline V gene. The CDR3 holds 15 amino acids from the cysteine to the phenylalanine. Only the CDR3 portion is preserved as DNA: 45 bases, with reading frame beginning at the first base. Here V drops 0 bases and J drops 3 bases, and the junction holds 2 bases not matched to any gene. CD8 naive samples were CD45RO-negative cells positively selected for CCR7, giving a CD45RA+CCR7+ population that excluded TemRA cells. Healthy HIV-negative adults with no recently reported acute infections or vaccinations were included as donors. Every donor was a Caucasian adult living in Nashville, Tennessee, USA. After blood collection by leukapheresis, PBMCs were isolated using Ficoll-Histopaque density gradient centrifugation and then cryopreserved in the vapor phase of liquid nitrogen. Purity and quantity of every magnetically sorted T cell population were checked by analytical flow cytometry. From each sorted fraction, genomic DNA was isolated and quantified by UV absorbance on a Nanodrop 2000c.

General findings and caveats noted by the study authors: Pairwise subsampling led to the expectation that sequencing depth would affect the degree of clonotype sharing among donors. Naive subsets generally had larger estimated clonotype richness than memory subsets did. Even with the large sequencing depth, rarefaction of the sorted-subset datasets indicated that sequencing was incomplete. Compared with non-shared clonotypes, the clonotypes found in all four sorted-subset donors had higher generation probabilities. The genetic and exposure-history diversity represented was limited by the small number of donors. When several donors were compared, the shared fraction of clonotypes was about 5% for naive CD4, 3.5% to 4% for naive CD8, 2% to 2.5% for memory CD4, and 0.35% to 0.5% for memory CD8. Only blood was sampled, and tissue TCR repertoires likely differ from those in blood.

The chain uses TRBV5-6 and TRBJ2-2, with 7 middle bases fitting TRBD2. The source is a woman aged 30 to 39 in good health. Sequencing was carried out using naive CD8+ T cells sorted from blood. Sample cell subset or site, as interpreted from the label and publication: CD45RA+CCR7+. This receptor has the CDR3 CASSLAGGYTGELFF. The nucleotide sequence reads TGTGCCAGCAGCTTGGCGGGAGGTTACACCGGGGAGCTGTTTTTT.